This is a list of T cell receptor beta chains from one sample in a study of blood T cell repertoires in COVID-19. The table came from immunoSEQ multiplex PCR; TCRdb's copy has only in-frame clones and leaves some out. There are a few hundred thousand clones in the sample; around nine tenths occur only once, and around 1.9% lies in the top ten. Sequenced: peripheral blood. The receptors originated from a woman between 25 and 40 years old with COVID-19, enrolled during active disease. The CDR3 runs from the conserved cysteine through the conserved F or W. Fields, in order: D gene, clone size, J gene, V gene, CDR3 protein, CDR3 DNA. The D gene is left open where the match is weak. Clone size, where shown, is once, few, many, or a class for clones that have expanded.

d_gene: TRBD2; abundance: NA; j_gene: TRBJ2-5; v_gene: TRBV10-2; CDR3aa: CASRPGGAAETQYF; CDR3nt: TGCGCCTCCCGTCCCGGGGGGGCCGCAGAGACCCAGTACTTC
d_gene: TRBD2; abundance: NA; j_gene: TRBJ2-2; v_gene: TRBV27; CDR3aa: CASSLTSGGLGELFF; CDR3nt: TGTGCCAGCAGTTTGACTAGCGGGGGGCTCGGGGAGCTGTTTTTT
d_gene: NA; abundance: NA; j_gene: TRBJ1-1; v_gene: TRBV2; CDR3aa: CASREDPGTEAFF; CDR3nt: TGTGCCAGCAGAGAAGACCCAGGGACTGAAGCTTTCTTT
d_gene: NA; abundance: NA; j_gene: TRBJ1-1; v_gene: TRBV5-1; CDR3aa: CASSLARDTEAFF; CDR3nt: TGCGCCAGCAGCTTGGCCCGGGACACTGAAGCTTTCTTT
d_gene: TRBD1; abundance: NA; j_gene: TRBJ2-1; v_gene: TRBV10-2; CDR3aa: CASENRDREDEQFF; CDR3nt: TGCGCCAGCGAGAACCGGGACAGGGAAGATGAGCAGTTCTTC
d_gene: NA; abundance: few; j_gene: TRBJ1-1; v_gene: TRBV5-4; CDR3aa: CASSLGGRVQGTEAFF; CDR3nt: TGTGCCAGCAGCTTGGGGGGTAGAGTACAGGGCACTGAAGCTTTCTTT
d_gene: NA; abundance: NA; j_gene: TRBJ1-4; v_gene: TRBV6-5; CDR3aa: CASTLRGGTNEKLFF; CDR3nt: TGTGCCAGCACCCTACGGGGGGGAACTAATGAAAAACTGTTTTTT
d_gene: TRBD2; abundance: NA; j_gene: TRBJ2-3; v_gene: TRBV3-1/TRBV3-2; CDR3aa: CASSQGRPGLAGEDTQYF; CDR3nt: TGTGCCAGCAGCCAGGGAAGACCGGGACTAGCGGGTGAAGATACGCAGTATTTT
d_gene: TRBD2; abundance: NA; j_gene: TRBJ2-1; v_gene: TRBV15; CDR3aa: CATSARTSAVNEQFF; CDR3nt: TGTGCCACCAGCGCGCGGACTAGCGCCGTCAATGAGCAGTTCTTC
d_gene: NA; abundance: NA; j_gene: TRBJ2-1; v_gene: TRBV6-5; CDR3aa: CASSPSDTHNEQFF; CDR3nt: TGTGCCAGCAGCCCCTCGGACACCCACAATGAGCAGTTCTTC
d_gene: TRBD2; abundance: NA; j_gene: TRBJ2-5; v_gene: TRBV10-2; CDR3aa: CASRKRGVQETQYF; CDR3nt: TGCGCCAGCAGGAAGCGGGGGGTCCAAGAGACCCAGTACTTC
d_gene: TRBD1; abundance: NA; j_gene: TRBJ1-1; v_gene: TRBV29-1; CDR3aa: CSVGDRGGTEAFF; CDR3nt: TGCAGCGTTGGTGACAGGGGAGGGACTGAAGCTTTCTTT
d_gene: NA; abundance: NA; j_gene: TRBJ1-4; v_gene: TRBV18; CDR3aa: CASSPSGGKTNEKLFF; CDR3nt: TGTGCCAGCTCACCTAGTGGAGGGAAGACTAATGAAAAACTGTTTTTT
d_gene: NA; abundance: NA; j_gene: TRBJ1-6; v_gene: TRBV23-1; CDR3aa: CARRGAQYNSPLHF; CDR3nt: TGCGCCAGACGGGGAGCCCAATATAATTCACCCCTCCACTTT
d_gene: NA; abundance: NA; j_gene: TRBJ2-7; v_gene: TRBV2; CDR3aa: CASSEEGFSYEQYF; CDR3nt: TGTGCCAGCAGTGAAGAGGGGTTCTCCTACGAGCAGTACTTC
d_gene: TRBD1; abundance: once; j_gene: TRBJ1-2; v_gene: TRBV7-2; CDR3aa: CASSFLGQNYGYTF; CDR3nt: TGTGCCAGCAGCTTCCTGGGACAGAACTATGGCTACACCTTC
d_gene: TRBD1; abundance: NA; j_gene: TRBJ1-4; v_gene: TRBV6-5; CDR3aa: CASSIGRGNEKLFF; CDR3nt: TGTGCCAGCAGTATCGGCAGGGGGAATGAAAAACTGTTTTTT
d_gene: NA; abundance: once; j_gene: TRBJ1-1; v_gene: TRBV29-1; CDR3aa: CSGRQATEAFF; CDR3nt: TGCAGCGGTAGACAGGCTACTGAAGCTTTCTTT
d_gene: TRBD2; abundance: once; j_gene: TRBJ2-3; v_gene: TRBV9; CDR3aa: CASSVRVNSGADTQYF; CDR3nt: TGTGCCAGCAGTGTCAGGGTTAATAGCGGGGCCGATACGCAGTATTTT
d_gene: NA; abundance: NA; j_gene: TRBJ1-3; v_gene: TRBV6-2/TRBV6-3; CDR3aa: CASSLYGHNRDNSGNTIYF; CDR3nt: TGTGCCAGCAGCCTATATGGCCATAACCGGGACAACTCTGGAAACACCATATATTTT
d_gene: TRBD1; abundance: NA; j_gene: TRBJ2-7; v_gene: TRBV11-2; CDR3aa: CASSFYRGTSYEQYF; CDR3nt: TGTGCCAGCAGCTTCTACAGGGGTACCTCCTACGAGCAGTACTTC
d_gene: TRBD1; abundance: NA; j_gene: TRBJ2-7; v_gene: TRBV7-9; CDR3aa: CASSRGGAGYEQYF; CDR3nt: TGTGCCAGCAGTAGAGGGGGCGCAGGGTACGAGCAGTACTTC
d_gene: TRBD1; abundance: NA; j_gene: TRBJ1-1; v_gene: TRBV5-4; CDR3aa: CASSSSGTGRQGAFF; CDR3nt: TGTGCCAGCAGCTCTTCCGGGACAGGTCGTCAAGGGGCTTTCTTT
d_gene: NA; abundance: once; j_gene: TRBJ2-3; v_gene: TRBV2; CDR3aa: CASGRLVLDTQYF; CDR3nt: TGTGCCAGCGGAAGACTAGTTTTAGATACGCAGTATTTT
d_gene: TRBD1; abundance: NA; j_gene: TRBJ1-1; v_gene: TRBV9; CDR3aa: CASSVAGTGHEAFF; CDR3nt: TGTGCCAGCAGCGTAGCTGGGACAGGGCATGAAGCTTTCTTT
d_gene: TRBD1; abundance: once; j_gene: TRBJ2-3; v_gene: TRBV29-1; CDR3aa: CSVGRTGTAAGTQYF; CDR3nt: TGCAGCGTTGGAAGGACAGGGACCGCGGCGGGTACGCAGTATTTT
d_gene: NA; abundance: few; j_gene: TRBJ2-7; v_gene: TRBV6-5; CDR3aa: CASSVTAGNYYEQYF; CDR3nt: TGTGCCAGCAGCGTCACCGCGGGGAATTACTACGAGCAGTACTTC
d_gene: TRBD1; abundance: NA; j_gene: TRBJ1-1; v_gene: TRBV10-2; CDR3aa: CASSPGTGGFAFF; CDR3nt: TGCGCCAGCAGCCCCGGGACAGGGGGCTTCGCTTTCTTT
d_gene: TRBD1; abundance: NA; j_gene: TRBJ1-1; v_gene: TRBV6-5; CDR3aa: CASSPTGEFEAFF; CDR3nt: TGTGCCAGCAGTCCCACAGGGGAGTTTGAAGCTTTCTTT
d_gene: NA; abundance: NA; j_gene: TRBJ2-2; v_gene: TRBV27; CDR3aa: CASSWPTGELFF; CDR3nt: TGTGCCAGCAGTTGGCCGACCGGGGAGCTGTTTTTT
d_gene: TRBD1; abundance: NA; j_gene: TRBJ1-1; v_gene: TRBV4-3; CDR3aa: CASTGGWNTEAFF; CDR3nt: TGCGCCAGCACAGGGGGGTGGAACACTGAAGCTTTCTTT
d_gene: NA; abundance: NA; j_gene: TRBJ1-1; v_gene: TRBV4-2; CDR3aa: CASSQVRGTEAFF; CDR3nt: TGTGCCAGCAGCCAAGTCAGGGGCACTGAAGCTTTCTTT
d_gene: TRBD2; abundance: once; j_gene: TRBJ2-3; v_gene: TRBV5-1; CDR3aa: CASSFTYSGGGLSDTQYF; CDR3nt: TGCGCCAGCAGCTTCACCTACAGCGGGGGGGGTTTATCAGATACGCAGTATTTT
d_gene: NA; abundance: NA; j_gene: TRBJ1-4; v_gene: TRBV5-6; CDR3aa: CASGAGFTNEKLFF; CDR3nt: TGTGCCAGCGGGGCAGGGTTCACTAATGAAAAACTGTTTTTT
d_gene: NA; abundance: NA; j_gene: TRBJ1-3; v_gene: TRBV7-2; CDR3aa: CASSLGGSGNTIYF; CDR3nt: TGTGCCAGCAGCTTAGGAGGTTCTGGAAACACCATATATTTT
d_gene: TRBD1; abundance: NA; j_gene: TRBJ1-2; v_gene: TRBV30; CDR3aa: CAWSVEGQLYVGYTF; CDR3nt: TGTGCCTGGAGTGTAGAGGGACAGCTCTATGTTGGCTACACCTTC
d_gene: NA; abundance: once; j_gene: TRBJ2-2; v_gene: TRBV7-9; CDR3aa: CASSLRGDTGELFF; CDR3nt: TGTGCCAGCAGCTTACGGGGTGACACCGGGGAGCTGTTTTTT
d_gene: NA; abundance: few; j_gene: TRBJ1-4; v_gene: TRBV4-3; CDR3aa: CASSQALNEKLFF; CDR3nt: TGCGCCAGCAGCCAAGCCCTTAATGAAAAACTGTTTTTT
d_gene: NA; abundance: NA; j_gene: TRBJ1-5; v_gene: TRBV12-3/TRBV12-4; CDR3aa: CASSLAGDQPQHF; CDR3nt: TGTGCCAGCAGTTTAGCGGGCGATCAGCCCCAGCATTTT
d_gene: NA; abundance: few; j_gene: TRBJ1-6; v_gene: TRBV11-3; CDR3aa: CASSLDSTYNSPLHF; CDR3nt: TGTGCCAGCAGCTTGGACAGCACCTATAATTCACCCCTCCACTTT
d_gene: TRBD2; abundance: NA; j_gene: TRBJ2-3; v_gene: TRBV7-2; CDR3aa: CASSTGRGSTDTQYF; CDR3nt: TGTGCCAGCAGCACCGGGAGGGGGAGCACAGATACGCAGTATTTT